A selection of T cell receptor beta chains follows, all from one sample in a study of metastatic and nonmetastatic thyroid tumors. TCRdb re-clonotyped the PCR reads via MiXCR. The sample has some 17,000 clones; approximately 35% are singletons. The sequencing sample was made of tumor tissue. The receptor source for this set is a female donor with papillary thyroid cancer or a benign thyroid nodule (not recorded which). Some clones in this sample may be carry-over from other donors' samples. CDR3s include the opening cysteine and the closing phenylalanine or tryptophan. D genes are given only for firm matches. Some rows mark clone size as missing; the rest say once, few, many or name a class of expanded clone.

DNA	CDR3	size	D	V	J
TGTGCCAGCATCGTGGGGGGACCATATAATTCACCCCTCCACTTT	CASIVGGPYNSPLHF	NA	NA	TRBV2	TRBJ1-6
TGTGCCAGCAGCTCTTTCGTAGGACAGGGGAAGAACGAGCAGTACTTC	CASSSFVGQGKNEQYF	NA	TRBD1	TRBV7-8	TRBJ2-7
TGCGCCAGCACAGCCAGGGCTCCTTTAACTAACTATGGCTACACCTTC	CASTARAPLTNYGYTF	NA	NA	TRBV10-2	TRBJ1-2
TGTGCCAGCAGCTTGGTAGCGGGATCCTACGAGCAGTACTTC	CASSLVAGSYEQYF	few	TRBD2	TRBV7-2	TRBJ2-7
TGTGCCAGCAGCCCGTTGGTCGGCTACACCTTC	CASSPLVGYTF	NA	NA	TRBV7-6	TRBJ1-2
TGTGCCAGCAGCCGCGCTACCCAAGGAGGCTACACCTTC	CASSRATQGGYTF	few	NA	TRBV28	TRBJ1-2
TGTGCCAGCAGTCCGGGACAGGGGTTTTACGAGCAGTACTTC	CASSPGQGFYEQYF	few	TRBD1	TRBV12-3/TRBV12-4	TRBJ2-7
TGTGCCAGCTATTACCGGGACAATCTTGGGTCAGATACGCAGTATTTT	CASYYRDNLGSDTQYF	NA	NA	TRBV2	TRBJ2-3
TGTGCCAGCAGTGCCTCGACTAGCGGGGGGACCCACGAGCAGTACTTC	CASSASTSGGTHEQYF	few	TRBD2	TRBV6-4	TRBJ2-7
TGTGCCAGCAGCTCGGTCTGGACAGGGTTGAACAATGAGCAGTTCTTC	CASSSVWTGLNNEQFF	medium-sized	TRBD1	TRBV11-3	TRBJ2-1
TGTGCCAGTAGCCAGGCGGGTAGCACAGATACGCAGTATTTT	CASSQAGSTDTQYF	NA	NA	TRBV19	TRBJ2-3
TGCGCCAGCGTGGCACTAGCGGGAGATACCGGGGAGCTGTTTTTT	CASVALAGDTGELFF	NA	TRBD2	TRBV5-1	TRBJ2-2
TGTGCCAGCAGTTCCTTCATGGGTAATTCACCCCTCCACTTT	CASSSFMGNSPLHF	few	NA	TRBV28	TRBJ1-6
TGTGCCTGGAGTGACCGGCCAGTGGTTCTGAGGAATTCACCCCTCCACTTT	CAWSDRPVVLRNSPLHF	NA	NA	TRBV30	TRBJ1-6
TGCGCCAGCAGCCAAAGGCAGGGCTACGAGCAGTACTTC	CASSQRQGYEQYF	NA	NA	TRBV4-1	TRBJ2-7
TGTGCCAGAAGCTCAGCTCATACGGGTTCACCCCTCCTCTTT	CARSSAHTGSPLLF	NA	NA	TRBV11-1	TRBJ1-6
TGCAGTGCTAGAGATTTCGGAACTAGCGACGCCACAGATACGCAGTATTTT	CSARDFGTSDATDTQYF	many	TRBD2	TRBV20-1	TRBJ2-3
TGTGCCAGCAGCGCGGACGGAACTGATACGCAGTATTTT	CASSADGTDTQYF	many	NA	TRBV12-3/TRBV12-4	TRBJ2-3
TGCGCCAGCAGGGAAAGCCCTAATGAAAAACTGTTTTTT	CASRESPNEKLFF	few	NA	TRBV5-1	TRBJ1-4
TGTGCCAGTAGTATAGTCTCTGGGACAGGGACTGGCTACACCTTC	CASSIVSGTGTGYTF	NA	TRBD1	TRBV19	TRBJ1-2
TGTGCCAGCAGTTACGGTGCTGAGCAGTACTTC	CASSYGAEQYF	NA	NA	TRBV6-2/TRBV6-3	TRBJ2-7
TGCGCCAGCAGCGCAAACGGGTCACCCTACGAGCAGTACTTC	CASSANGSPYEQYF	NA	NA	TRBV5-1	TRBJ2-7
TGCAGTGCTAAACAGGGTTACGGCAATCAGCCCCAGCATTTT	CSAKQGYGNQPQHF	NA	NA	TRBV20-1	TRBJ1-5
TGTGCCAGCAGTGTAGGCAGCCCGGGGGGACAGTACTTC	CASSVGSPGGQYF	NA	TRBD2	TRBV6-1	TRBJ2-7
TGTGCCAGCAGCACGACAGGGCTTGACTACACCTTC	CASSTTGLDYTF	few	TRBD1	TRBV7-2	TRBJ1-2
TGTGCCAGCAGTGAATTTACAGGGATCCAAGAGACCCAGTACTTC	CASSEFTGIQETQYF	many	NA	TRBV25-1	TRBJ2-5
TGTGCCAGCAGCTTGGTGGGGCCCTTGAACACTGAAGCTTTCTTT	CASSLVGPLNTEAFF	once	NA	TRBV5-6	TRBJ1-1
TGTGCCAGCAGCCCGGACGGATCCTACGAGCAGTACTTC	CASSPDGSYEQYF	few	NA	TRBV6-1	TRBJ2-7
TGTGCCAGCAGTACCGTCCGGAGCACCTACGAGCAGTACTTC	CASSTVRSTYEQYF	NA	NA	TRBV28	TRBJ2-7
TGTGCCATCAGTGAGGTCGGCGGGCGCACAGATACGCAGTATTTT	CAISEVGGRTDTQYF	NA	NA	TRBV10-3	TRBJ2-3
TGTGCCAGCAGTTTACTTCCAGTGACGATGTACCAAGAGACCCAGTACTTC	CASSLLPVTMYQETQYF	many	NA	TRBV27	TRBJ2-5
TGCGCCAGCAGCCAAGAAGGGCCTGTGGCAGGAGGCGACGAGCAGTACTTC	CASSQEGPVAGGDEQYF	medium-sized	NA	TRBV4-1	TRBJ2-7
TGCAGTGCTAGAGATCTGCAGGGGAATGAGCAGTTCTTC	CSARDLQGNEQFF	NA	NA	TRBV20-1	TRBJ2-1
TGCGCCAGCAGCTTTGCCGAAGATACGCAGTATTTT	CASSFAEDTQYF	NA	NA	TRBV5-1	TRBJ2-3
TGTGCCAGCAGCTCATACCTGAACACTGAAGCTTTCTTT	CASSSYLNTEAFF	NA	NA	TRBV7-2	TRBJ1-1